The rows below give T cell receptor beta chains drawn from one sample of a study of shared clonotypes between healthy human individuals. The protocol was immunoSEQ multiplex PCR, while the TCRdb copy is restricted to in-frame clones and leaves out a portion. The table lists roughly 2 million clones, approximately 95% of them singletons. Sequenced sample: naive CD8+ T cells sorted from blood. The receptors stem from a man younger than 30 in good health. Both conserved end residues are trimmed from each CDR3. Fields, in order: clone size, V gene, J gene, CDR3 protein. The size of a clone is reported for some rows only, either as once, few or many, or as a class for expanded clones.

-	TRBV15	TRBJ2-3	ATSRAGSTDTQY
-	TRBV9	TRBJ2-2	ASSTTRASTGELF
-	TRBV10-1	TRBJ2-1	ASGEAYHEQF
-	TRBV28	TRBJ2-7	ASSFQGSYEQY
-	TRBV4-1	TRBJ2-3	ASSHPGADTQY
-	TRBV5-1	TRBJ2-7	ASSLGGEQY
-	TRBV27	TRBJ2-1	ASSRDYNEQF
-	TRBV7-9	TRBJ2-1	ASSPPGQGNYNEQF
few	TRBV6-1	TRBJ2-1	ASSEAEQF
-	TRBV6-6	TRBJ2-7	ASSFWGDRGYEQY
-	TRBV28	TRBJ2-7	ASSLLAGVGEQY
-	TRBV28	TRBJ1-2	ASSFALLDGYT
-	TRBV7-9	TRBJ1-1	ASSQGQGAITEAF
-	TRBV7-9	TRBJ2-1	ASTEGTGNNEQF
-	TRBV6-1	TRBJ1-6	ASSDSDGGFSGSPLH